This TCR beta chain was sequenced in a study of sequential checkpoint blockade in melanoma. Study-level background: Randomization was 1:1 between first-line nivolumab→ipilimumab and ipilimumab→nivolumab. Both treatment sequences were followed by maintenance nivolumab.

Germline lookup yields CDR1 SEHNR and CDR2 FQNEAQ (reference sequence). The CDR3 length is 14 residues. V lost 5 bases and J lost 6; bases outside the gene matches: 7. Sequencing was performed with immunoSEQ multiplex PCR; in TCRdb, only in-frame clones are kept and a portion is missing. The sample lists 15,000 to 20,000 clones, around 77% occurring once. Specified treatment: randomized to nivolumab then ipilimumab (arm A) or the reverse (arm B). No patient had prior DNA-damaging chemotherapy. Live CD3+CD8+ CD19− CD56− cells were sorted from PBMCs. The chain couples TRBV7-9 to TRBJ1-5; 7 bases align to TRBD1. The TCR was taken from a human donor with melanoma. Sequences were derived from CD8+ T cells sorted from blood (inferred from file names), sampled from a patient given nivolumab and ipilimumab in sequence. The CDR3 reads CASSVGGTTQPQHF. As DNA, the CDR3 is TGTGCCAGCAGCGTAGGGGGCACAACTCAGCCCCAGCATTTT.